This TCR beta chain was observed in a study of siplizumab effects on memory and regulatory T cells. TCRdb keeps only in-frame clones here, not all; method: immunoSEQ multiplex PCR. In the table there are 99,000 or so clones, roughly 91% of which are singletons. CDR1 SGHNT and CDR2 YENEEA come from the germline V gene. There are 13 residues in the CDR3. V lost 5 bases and J 4 bases, leaving 11 bases between the germline ends. This clonotype originated in a human donor in good health. The rearrangement joins TRBV11-3 to TRBJ1-1, with TRBD1 as a possible D gene (6 bases). The specimen was CD4+ T cells sorted from blood. The CDR3 loop is CASSPNRVTEAFF. The CDR3 nucleotides are TGTGCCAGCAGCCCTAACAGGGTCACTGAAGCTTTCTTT.